A selection of T cell receptor beta chains follows, all from one sample in a study of cytomegalovirus exposure and HLA in healthy donors. Clones were sequenced by immunoSEQ multiplex PCR, and TCRdb holds only the in-frame ones, with some missing. This repertoire includes 130,000 to 150,000 clones. Sample: PBMCs. The source of these receptors is a male donor in good health and CMV-seronegative. CDR3s include the opening cysteine and the closing phenylalanine or tryptophan. Each record gives: J gene, V gene, D gene, CDR3 DNA, CDR3 protein. The D gene is left open where the match is weak.

>TRBJ1-1|TRBV2|TRBD1
TGTGCCAGCGGGTCCGACAGGGCGGGAGGGAACACTGAAGCTTTCTTT
CASGSDRAGGNTEAFF
>TRBJ2-7|TRBV4-1|NA
TGCGCCAGCAGCCAGGGGATGGGACTTAGCGGCTACGAGCAGTACTTC
CASSQGMGLSGYEQYF
>TRBJ2-3|TRBV19|TRBD2
TGTGCCAGCAACCTAGCGGGGGGGCAGACAGATACGCAGTATTTT
CASNLAGGQTDTQYF
>TRBJ2-1|TRBV5-1|TRBD1
TGCGCCAGCATGGGTGGGACAGGAGTTCTCAATGAGCAGTTCTTC
CASMGGTGVLNEQFF
>TRBJ2-1|TRBV6-1|TRBD2
TGTGCCAGCAGTGAAAAGGCGGCTAGCGGCAACAATGAGCAGTTCTTC
CASSEKAASGNNEQFF
>TRBJ2-2|TRBV7-8|TRBD1
TGTGCCAGCAGCTTAGCCATCTCGACAGGGGCGAACACCGGGGAGCTGTTTTTT
CASSLAISTGANTGELFF
>TRBJ1-5|TRBV2|NA
TGTGCCAGCAGTCCGGGAGATAGCAATCAGCCCCAGCATTTT
CASSPGDSNQPQHF
>TRBJ1-1|TRBV30|NA
TGTGCCTGGAGTTTGACACAAGGAGGCCCTGAAGCTTTCTTT
CAWSLTQGGPEAFF
>TRBJ2-5|TRBV4-3|NA
TGCGCCAGCAGCCACAGGGGTCTAGAGACCCAGTACTTC
CASSHRGLETQYF
>TRBJ1-5|TRBV15|NA
TGTGCCACCTCGGAGGGGCCCAGATTCCAGCCCCAGCATTTT
CATSEGPRFQPQHF
>TRBJ2-2|TRBV4-2|TRBD2
TGTGCCAGCAGCCAAGAAGGCGCTAGCGGGAGCACCGGGGAGCTGTTTTTT
CASSQEGASGSTGELFF
>TRBJ1-5|TRBV19|TRBD1
TGTGCCAGTAGTCAGGGGGAAGGGAGCAATCAGCCCCAGCATTTT
CASSQGEGSNQPQHF
>TRBJ1-1|TRBV12-5|NA
TGTGCTAGTGGTTTGGGCCAGATGAACACTGAAGCTTTCTTT
CASGLGQMNTEAFF
>TRBJ2-3|TRBV29-1|TRBD1
TGCAGCTTCAGGGGGACAGGGGTTAGCACAGATACGCAGTATTTT
CSFRGTGVSTDTQYF
>TRBJ2-5|TRBV15|TRBD2
TGTGCCACCAGCAGACCGGGACTAGCGGGACAAGAGACCCAGTACTTC
CATSRPGLAGQETQYF
>TRBJ2-5|TRBV10-3|NA
TGTGCCACCGGCGGCACGATACAACAAGAGACCCAGTACTTC
CATGGTIQQETQYF
>TRBJ1-1|TRBV6-1|TRBD1
TGTGCCAGCAGAATACAGGGGTTGAACACTGAAGCTTTCTTT
CASRIQGLNTEAFF
>TRBJ2-5|TRBV19|TRBD2
TGTGCCAGTAGTATGAAGACTAGCGCCTATAAAGAGACCCAGTACTTC
CASSMKTSAYKETQYF
>TRBJ1-1|TRBV18|NA
TGTGCCAGCTCACCGCAGGAAAACACTGAAGCTTTCTTT
CASSPQENTEAFF
>TRBJ1-3|TRBV2|NA
TGTGCCAGCGGGGCAGGGATTGTCCACTCTGGAAACACCATATATTTT
CASGAGIVHSGNTIYF
>TRBJ2-2|TRBV10-1|TRBD2
TGCGCCAGCAGTGAGTCGGGAGCGGGAGTTGAGAACACCGGGGAGCTGTTTTTT
CASSESGAGVENTGELFF
>TRBJ1-1|TRBV6-1|NA
TGTGCCAGCAGCCCGGGCAGGGGAGCTTTCTTT
CASSPGRGAFF
>TRBJ1-1|TRBV19|TRBD1
TGTGCCAGTTTTTCGACAGGGAATACTGAAGCTTTCTTT
CASFSTGNTEAFF
>TRBJ2-1|TRBV10-1|NA
TGCGCCAGCAGTGAGACACCTTACAATGAGCAGTTCTTC
CASSETPYNEQFF
>TRBJ1-1|TRBV5-1|NA
TGCGCCAGCAGCACAGGGAGCGGTAACACTGAAGCTTTCTTT
CASSTGSGNTEAFF
>TRBJ2-3|TRBV19|NA
TGTGCCAGTAGTGTACTAGCTGCTAGCACAGATACGCAGTATTTT
CASSVLAASTDTQYF
>TRBJ2-3|TRBV6-4|TRBD2
TGTGCCACCCCAATTCGCGCGGGAGGGCGAGATTTT
CATPIRAGGRDF
>TRBJ1-6|TRBV28|NA
TGTGCCAGCAGTTTAAAAGGGGGAATAGGCGCCTATAATTCACCCCTCCACTTT
CASSLKGGIGAYNSPLHF
>TRBJ1-2|TRBV6-5|TRBD1
TGTGCCAGCAGCCAAGACAGGGGCAAGCGGTATGGCTACACCTTC
CASSQDRGKRYGYTF
>TRBJ2-7|TRBV9|NA
TGTGCCAGCAGCGTAGGGGATAGCGGACTCTACGAGCAGTACTTC
CASSVGDSGLYEQYF
>TRBJ2-1|TRBV5-1|NA
TGCGCCAGCAGCTCCGGGCACCGGGGTGAGCAGTTCTTC
CASSSGHRGEQFF
>TRBJ2-5|TRBV4-2|TRBD1
TGTGCCAGCAGCCAAGCGGACAGGGAGGAAGAGACCCAGTACTTC
CASSQADREEETQYF